One sample yielded the 11 T cell receptor beta chains listed below, sequenced in a study of blood T cell repertoires in COVID-19. Sequenced by immunoSEQ multiplex PCR; TCRdb stores in-frame clones only, minus some. This table has about 91,000 clones, more than 70% appearing once. What was sequenced was peripheral blood. The receptors derive from a man in his 70s with acute or convalescent COVID-19.

In its sample, this clone was seen once. Here the CDR3 DNA reads TGTGCCAGCAGTTTATTAGGACAGGGGGCCCACGAGCAGTACTTC. Protein sequence: CASSLLGQGAHEQYF. The V call is TRBV28, the J call TRBJ2-7, with 11 bases matching TRBD1. After removal of 1 base from V and 5 bases from J, the junction contained 4 bases not matched to a gene. Germline CDR1 and CDR2: MDHEN and SYDVKM. The CDR3 loop spans 15 amino acids.

V gene TRBV7-2 combines with J gene TRBJ1-2; TRBD1 matches at 10 bases. In germline, CDR1 is SGHTA, CDR2 FQGNSA. CDR3 length equals 14 residues. V shed 3 bases, J shed 8 bases, and the junction held 6 bases outside the gene matches. CDR3 sequence (DNA): TGTGCCAGCAGCTTCCAGACAGGGGGCAGGGGCTACACCTTC. It is translated as CASSFQTGGRGYTF.

Only one count was recorded for this clone. This chain connects TRBV4-2 to TRBJ2-1, with TRBD1 matching over 7 bases. This CDR3 is built from 14 residues. V lost 4 bases and J lost 9; bases outside the gene matches: 9. Germline V gene sequence: CDR1 LGHNA, CDR2 YNFKEQ. CDR3 loop: CASSPDRRQGEQFF. The CDR3 DNA reads as TGTGCCAGCAGCCCGGACAGGCGGCAGGGTGAGCAGTTCTTC.

J is TRBJ2-5 and V is TRBV5-6; tentatively, D is TRBD1 (6 bases). Germline loops: CDR1 SGHDT, CDR2 YYEEEE. CDR3 size: 14 residues. Trimming pared 0 bases from V and 10 bases from J, leaving 16 bases between. The CDR3 DNA reads as TGTGCCAGCAGCTTGGAGCCAGGGGCGGGCGACCAGTACTTC. Encoded protein: CASSLEPGAGDQYF.

A note on this clone: At one boundary the junction diverges from the germline segment, which might be a read error. The chain combines TRBV7-7 with TRBJ2-3; maybe TRBD1 (6 bases). Looked up from germline, CDR1 is SSHAT and CDR2 is FNYEAQ (reference sequence). This CDR3 spans 18 amino acids. This chain's CDR3 is CASSLAPTGPGKTDTQYF. For the CDR3, the DNA is TGTGCTAGCAGCTTAGCGCCAACAGGGCCGGGGAAAACAGATACGCAGTATTTT.

The gene calls are TRBV5-8 and TRBJ2-7, with D possibly matching TRBD2 (5 bases). Germline loops: CDR1 SGHTS, CDR2 YDEGEE. There are 13 residues in the CDR3. V lost 3 bases and J 3 bases, leaving 10 bases between the germline ends. Here the CDR3 DNA reads TGTGCCAGCAGCTCGGACTTTTTCTACGAGCAGTACTTC. Residues: CASSSDFFYEQYF.

As to this clone: This specimen includes other DNA sequences encoding the same CDR3. This rearrangement joins TRBV19 to TRBJ1-2; D call uncertain. The CDR3 has 14 residues. V was pared by 0 bases and J by 1 base, with 6 bases between. Per germline, CDR1 LNHDA and CDR2 SQIVND (reference sequence). The CDR3 bases are TGTGCCAGTAGTATAGACGCGGGTAACTATGGCTACACCTTC. This encodes CASSIDAGNYGYTF.

Here the CDR3 DNA reads TGTGCCAGCAGCCGCTCCGGGGAGGGCGCAGATACGCAGTATTTT. Translating it yields CASSRSGEGADTQYF. The V gene is TRBV4-2, the J gene TRBJ2-3; 7 bases fit TRBD2. Germline CDR1 is LGHNA and CDR2 is YNFKEQ. This CDR3 comprises 15 residues. V dropped 4 bases and J dropped 4; count of bases not matched to a gene: 8.

V gene TRBV19 combines with J gene TRBJ2-1, with TRBD1 identical over 8 bases. This CDR3 region has 14 residues. J gave up 7 bases and V 3 bases, and 5 bases lay outside the gene matches. The germline gives CDR1 LNHDA, CDR2 SQIVND (reference sequence). CDR3: CASSISRGRNEQFF. DNA of the CDR3: TGTGCCAGTAGTATCAGCAGGGGGCGGAATGAGCAGTTCTTC. Variable domain in full (rest from reference TRBV19 and TRBJ2-1): DGGITQSPKYLFRKEGQNVTLSCEQNLNHDAMYWYRQDPGQGLRLIYYSQIVNDFQKGDIAEGYSVSREKKESFPLTVTSAQKNPTAFYLCASSISRGRNEQFFGPGTRLTVL.

The rearrangement links TRBV5-1 to TRBJ2-1; 7 bases are a match to TRBD1. V lost 4 bases to trimming and J lost 8 bases; unmatched junction nucleotides: 6. CDR1 is SGHRS, CDR2 YFSETQ, per germline. This CDR3 has 13 residues. The CDR3 region has the DNA TGCGCCAGCAGCGGAGGACAGGTCTATGAGCAGTTCTTC. Its translation: CASSGGQVYEQFF.

J is TRBJ2-6 and V is TRBV9; D gene ambiguous. The CDR3 is made up of 14 amino acids. The V gene lost 4 bases and the J gene lost 0 bases, with 5 bases spanning the gap. CDR1 and CDR2 from the germline V gene are SGDLS and YYNGEE. CDR3 DNA sequence: TGTGCCAGCAGCCTTAGCTCTGGGGCCAACGTCCTGACTTTC. This sequence encodes CASSLSSGANVLTF.